The 22 T cell receptor beta chains below come from one sample, sequenced in a study of metastatic and nonmetastatic thyroid tumors. Each patient came to thyroid surgery without any prior treatment (of any kind). TCRdb reanalyzed the PCR reads with MiXCR. The sample has about 27,000 clones; about 15% are singletons. The sample taken for sequencing was blood. These receptor sequences come from a male donor with papillary thyroid cancer or a benign thyroid nodule (not recorded which). Some clones in this sample may be carry-over from other donors' samples.

Turning to this clone: The conserved final phenylalanine or tryptophan is absent from the CDR3, which likely points to a read error. The rearrangement links TRBV28 to TRBJ1-2; D gene unclear. Trimming cost V 5 bases and J 2 bases, with 15 bases left between them. The CDR3 runs 15 residues. Germline V gene lookup returns CDR1 MDHEN and CDR2 SYDVKM. In nucleotides, the CDR3 is TGTGCCAGCAGTACCATCACACATGGAAACTATGGCTACACCATC. As protein: CASSTITHGNYGYTI.

In its sample, this clone was seen many times. This chain connects TRBV7-9 to TRBJ2-1, with 9 bases aligning to TRBD1. This CDR3 contains 16 residues. Looked up from germline, CDR1 is SEHNR and CDR2 is FQNEAQ (reference sequence). The trim removed 4 bases at V and 6 bases at J, leaving 10 bases unmatched. The CDR3 DNA follows: TGTGCCAGCAGCTATTCCGGGACAGGGTTATTCAATGAGCAGTTCTTC. Translation: CASSYSGTGLFNEQFF.

This clone was found many times. The rearrangement uses TRBV28 and TRBJ2-3; either TRBD1 or TRBD2 may fit D (5 bases each). Germline CDR1 MDHEN, CDR2 SYDVKM. The CDR3 spans 15 residues. Trimming took off 7 bases at V and 2 bases at J, with 16 bases between the two ends. CDR3 nucleotides: TGTGCCAGCACCATCGGGGTAGGGACCACAGATACGCAGTATTTT. Translated: CASTIGVGTTDTQYF.

This clone was counted ten times or more. The rearrangement uses TRBV19 and TRBJ1-1; D is unresolved. V was pared by 5 bases and J by 0 bases, with 7 bases between. The V gene's germline CDR1 is LNHDA and CDR2 SQIVND (reference sequence). The length of the CDR3 is 13 residues. The CDR3 loop reads CASSATLNTEAFF. As DNA, the CDR3 is TGTGCCAGTAGTGCAACACTGAACACTGAAGCTTTCTTT.

This clone was counted at least ten times. The chain recombines TRBV11-2 with TRBJ2-1, with TRBD2 as a possible D gene (6 bases). Germline V lookup: CDR1 SGHAT, CDR2 FQNNGV. The V end was cut by 1 base, the J end by 6 bases, with 7 bases between. The CDR3 runs to 13 residues. CDR3 bases: TGTGCCAGCAGCTTAGTGACTAGCAATGAGCAGTTCTTC. Translated, it gives CASSLVTSNEQFF.

With respect to this clone: At one end, the junction sequence differs from germline, possibly due to a read error. Other DNA sequences from this sample encode an identical CDR3 as well. J is TRBJ2-1 and V is TRBV27; 9 nucleotides align to TRBD2. From germline, CDR1 is MNHEY and CDR2 SMNVEV (reference sequence). The CDR3 covers 15 residues. CDR3 sequence: CASSLSASGANEQFF. The CDR3 DNA is TGTGCCAGCAGTCTATCTGCTAGCGGGGCCAATGAGCAGTTCTTC.

This clone was recorded many times. The chain couples TRBV7-2 to TRBJ2-7; D is unclear. The length of the CDR3 is 12 residues. V was clipped by 5 bases and J by 7 bases, with 12 bases between them. The germline gives CDR1 SGHTA, CDR2 FQGNSA. The CDR3 protein is CASSRVRLEQYF. The CDR3 region has the DNA TGTGCCAGCAGCCGCGTCAGGCTAGAGCAGTACTTC. Filled out from reference TRBV7-2 and TRBJ2-7, the complete variable domain reads GAGVSQSPSNKVTEKGKDVELRCDPISGHTALYWYRQSLGQGLEFLIYFQGNSAPDKSGLPSDRFSAERTGGSVSTLTIQRTQQEDSAVYLCASSRVRLEQYFGPGTRLTVT.

This clone was detected only a few times. The V call is TRBV2, the J call TRBJ1-5; D gene ambiguous. Germline values: CDR1 SNHLY, CDR2 FYNNEI. V gave up 7 bases and J gave up 0 bases, with 13 bases separating them. The CDR3 has 15 amino acids. This CDR3 is CASTRDSYSNQPQHF. CDR3 DNA sequence: TGTGCCAGCACTCGAGATTCCTATAGCAATCAGCCCCAGCATTTT.

This clone was seen repeatedly, ten times or more. V gene TRBV28 combines with J gene TRBJ2-5; D could derive from TRBD1 or TRBD2 (5 bases each). The germline V and J ends were trimmed by 7 bases and 5 bases, with 17 bases remaining between them. The CDR3 loop spans 14 amino acids. Germline assignment: CDR1 MDHEN and CDR2 SYDVKM. The CDR3, as DNA: TGTGCCAGCAATCCCCTGGGGGAGCGGGAGACCCAGTACTTC. Protein sequence: CASNPLGERETQYF.

The chain uses TRBV28 and TRBJ1-6; 10 bases are a match to TRBD1. Trimming at V came to 6 bases and at J to 9 bases, leaving 14 bases not matched to a gene. This CDR3 contains 17 residues. Germline CDR1 is MDHEN and CDR2 is SYDVKM. The CDR3 region is CASSLSASGQGFSPLHF. In nucleotides, the CDR3 is TGTGCCAGCAGCCTTAGCGCTTCGGGACAGGGGTTTTCACCCCTCCACTTT.

This clone has at least ten counts. The CDR3 reads CASSFSGVGYNEQFF. In DNA, the CDR3 is TGTGCCAGCAGCTTCAGCGGGGTAGGGTACAATGAGCAGTTCTTC. The V call is TRBV7-6, the J call TRBJ2-1, with 7 bases fitting TRBD2. V lost 3 bases, J lost 4 bases, and 6 bases stayed unmatched. This CDR3 region has 15 residues. The germline V gene has CDR1 SGHVS and CDR2 FNYEAQ. The full variable domain, its missing parts supplied by reference TRBV7-6 and TRBJ2-1, is GAGVSQSPRYKVTKRGQDVALRCDPISGHVSLYWYRQALGQGPEFLTYFNYEAQQDKSGLPNDRFSAERPEGSISTLTIQRTEQRDSAMYRCASSFSGVGYNEQFFGPGTRLTVL.

The chain has TRBV18 and TRBJ1-3; a weak D match, TRBD1 (5 bases). Trimming removed 2 bases at V and 2 bases at J, with 7 bases between. This CDR3 is 14 amino acids long. Germline values: CDR1 KGHSH, CDR2 LQKENI. Here the CDR3 reads CASSPVRAGNTIYF. CDR3 bases: TGTGCCAGCTCACCAGTCAGGGCTGGAAACACCATATATTTT. Together with reference TRBV18 and TRBJ1-3, the CDR3 gives the full variable domain: NAGVMQNPRHLVRRRGQEARLRCSPMKGHSHVYWYRQLPEEGLKFMVYLQKENIIDESGMPKERFSAEFPKEGPSILRIQQVVRGDSAAYFCASSPVRAGNTIYFGEGSWLTVV.

This clone was detected many times. The CDR3 DNA reads TGTGCCAGCAGTAGACCGGACGGGGCGGCCAAAAACATTCAGTACTTC. Encoded protein: CASSRPDGAAKNIQYF. This chain joins TRBV6-1 and TRBJ2-4; possibly TRBD1 or TRBD2 for D (5 bases each). Per the germline V gene, CDR1 is MNHNS and CDR2 is SASEGT. Trimming took off 5 bases at V and 1 base at J, with 15 bases between the two ends. CDR3 length equals 16 residues.

Details on this clone: A much larger clone differs from this one at a single base, so this may be a read error. The chain employs TRBV29-1 and TRBJ1-2, with 8 bases lining up with TRBD1. This CDR3 comprises 14 residues. V lost 7 bases, J lost 5 bases, and 12 bases stayed unmatched. Germline V lookup: CDR1 SQVTM, CDR2 ANQGSEA. CDR3 DNA sequence: TGCAGCGCCGGAGGACAGGGCCCTTGGTATGGCTACACCTTC. Translated: CSAGGQGPWYGYTF.

This clone showed up many times. This sequence joins TRBV6-4 and TRBJ2-3, with 11 bases aligning to TRBD2. J lost 4 bases, V lost 0 bases, and 0 bases had no gene match. Germline V CDR1 and CDR2: MRHNA, SNTAGT. The CDR3 loop spans 15 amino acids. CDR3 bases: TGTGCCAGCAGTGACTCTAGCGGGGGGGCAGATACGCAGTATTTT. This gives the protein CASSDSSGGADTQYF.

This clone was seen ten or more times. The identical CDR3 is also encoded by other nucleotide sequences in the sample. The rearrangement uses TRBV18 and TRBJ1-1; D unclear. CDR3 size: 13 residues. V was pared by 0 bases and J by 4 bases, with 6 bases between. The germline CDR1 and CDR2 sequences are KGHSH and LQKENI. CDR3 region: CASSPPGTTEAFF. CDR3 sequence (DNA): TGTGCCAGCTCACCACCGGGCACCACTGAAGCTTTCTTT. The complete variable domain, with remaining parts taken from reference TRBV18 and TRBJ1-1, reads NAGVMQNPRHLVRRRGQEARLRCSPMKGHSHVYWYRQLPEEGLKFMVYLQKENIIDESGMPKERFSAEFPKEGPSILRIQQVVRGDSAAYFCASSPPGTTEAFFGQGTRLTVV.

This clone was picked up many times. The chain joins TRBV19 to TRBJ2-3; D gene unclear. The CDR3 sequence is 15 residues long. Germline CDR1 is LNHDA and CDR2 is SQIVND (reference sequence). Trimming pared 3 bases from V and 6 bases from J, leaving 16 bases between. As DNA, the CDR3 is TGTGCCAGTAGTATTTCGGGTGGCCAGACGGATACGCAGTATTTT. It is translated as CASSISGGQTDTQYF.

This rearrangement joins TRBV11-2 to TRBJ2-1; TRBD2 matches 10 bases. CDR1 and CDR2 (germline): SGHAT, FQNNGV. V trimming: 5 bases; J trimming: 7 bases; junction bases outside the gene matches: 11. The CDR3 runs 16 residues. The CDR3 DNA follows: TGTGCCAGCAGCATCGGACTAGCGGTAGTGTCGAATGAGCAGTTCTTC. Translated: CASSIGLAVVSNEQFF.

This chain links TRBV19 with TRBJ2-7, with a tentative D call TRBD2 (5 bases). This CDR3 has 14 residues. V dropped 3 bases and J dropped 9 bases, with 18 bases sitting between them. Germline V lookup: CDR1 LNHDA, CDR2 SQIVND (reference sequence). The CDR3 reads CASSIEASSHGQYF. DNA of the CDR3: TGTGCCAGTAGTATCGAGGCTAGCTCCCATGGGCAGTACTTC.

This clone was seen many times. V usage is TRBV27 and J usage is TRBJ2-7; maybe TRBD1 (6 bases). The CDR3 has 13 residues. V lost 4 bases and J 5 bases, leaving 12 bases between the germline ends. From germline, CDR1 is MNHEY and CDR2 SMNVEV (reference sequence). The CDR3, as DNA: TGTGCCAGCAGTTCTTCAGGGGTCCACGAGCAGTACTTC. Protein: CASSSSGVHEQYF.

This clone was counted many times. The rearrangement links TRBV27 to TRBJ1-4; 10 positions agree with TRBD1. V was pared by 5 bases and J by 7 bases, with 16 bases of the junction left unmatched. The germline gives CDR1 MNHEY, CDR2 SMNVEV (reference sequence). The CDR3 has 18 residues. The CDR3 sequence: CASSPSGTGALTGEKLFF. Written as DNA, the CDR3 is TGTGCCAGCAGTCCCTCCGGGACAGGGGCCCTGACGGGTGAAAAACTGTTTTTT. Using reference TRBV27 and TRBJ1-4 for the parts outside the CDR3, the full variable domain is EAQVTQNPRYLITVTGKKLTVTCSQNMNHEYMSWYRQDPGLGLRQIYYSMNVEVTDKGDVPEGYKVSRKEKRNFPLILESPSPNQTSLYFCASSPSGTGALTGEKLFFGSGTQLSVL.

This clone was detected many times. This may arise from a read error, as a much more abundant clone is one base away. This same CDR3 is encoded by further DNA sequences in the sample. This chain uses TRBV7-3 with TRBJ2-7; D remains unclear. Germline V gives CDR1 SGHTA, CDR2 FQGTGA. The CDR3 covers 15 residues. The CDR3 coding sequence is TGTGCCAGCAGCTTAACCCCGAGCGACTCCTACGAACAGTACTTC. Protein product: CASSLTPSDSYEQYF.